The next 9 T cell receptor beta chains were all read from a single sample in a study of blood T cell repertoires in COVID-19. Data came from immunoSEQ multiplex PCR; TCRdb stores just in-frame clones and leaves some out. Among about 150,000 clones listed, roughly three quarters were seen once. Sequenced sample: peripheral blood. These receptor sequences come from a man between 45 and 60 years old with active or convalescent COVID-19.

This clone was seen more than once but under ten times. The chain has TRBV7-9 and TRBJ2-3, with a tentative D call TRBD2 (6 bases). The CDR3 spans 13 residues. Per germline, CDR1 SEHNR and CDR2 FQNEAQ (reference sequence). V dropped 2 bases and J dropped 4 bases, with 7 bases sitting between them. The CDR3 sequence: CASSLWGADTQYF. In DNA, the CDR3 is TGTGCCAGCAGCTTATGGGGGGCAGATACGCAGTATTTT. Variable domain in full (rest from reference TRBV7-9 and TRBJ2-3): DTGVSQNPRHKITKRGQNVTFRCDPISEHNRLYWYRQTLGQGPEFLTYFQNEAQLEKSRLLSDRFSAERPKGSFSTLEIQRTEQGDSAMYLCASSLWGADTQYFGPGTRLTVL.

The CDR3 reads CASSLGTSGSTDTQYF. The CDR3 nucleotides are TGCGCCAGCAGCTTGGGCACTAGCGGGAGTACAGATACGCAGTATTTT. The chain has TRBV5-1 and TRBJ2-3; TRBD2 matches at 11 bases. This CDR3 has 16 residues. From germline, CDR1 is SGHRS and CDR2 YFSETQ. Trimming at V came to 0 bases and at J to 3 bases, leaving 3 bases not matched to a gene. Full variable domain (remainder filled in from reference TRBV5-1 and TRBJ2-3): KAGVTQTPRYLIKTRGQQVTLSCSPISGHRSVSWYQQTPGQGLQFLFEYFSETQRNKGNFPGRFSGRQFSNSRSEMNVSTLELGDSALYLCASSLGTSGSTDTQYFGPGTRLTVL.

The CDR3 spells CSALTGGMNTEAFF. CDR3 nucleotides: TGCAGCGCATTAACAGGGGGAATGAACACTGAAGCTTTCTTT. V and J are TRBV29-1 and TRBJ1-1; 8 bases align to TRBD1. The CDR3 length is 14 residues. From germline, CDR1 is SQVTM and CDR2 ANQGSEA. The J segment lost 0 bases and the V segment lost 7 bases, leaving 7 bases of the junction unmatched. Supplemented by reference TRBV29-1 and TRBJ1-1, the full variable domain reads SAVISQKPSRDICQRGTSLTIQCQVDSQVTMMFWYRQQPGQSLTLIATANQGSEATYESGFVIDKFPISRPNLTFSTLTVSNMSPEDSSIYLCSALTGGMNTEAFFGQGTRLTVV.

The chain uses TRBV5-8 and TRBJ2-5, with 13 bases lining up with TRBD2. This CDR3 contains 16 residues. CDR1 SGHTS and CDR2 YDEGEE come from the germline V gene. V lost 6 bases and J lost 2; bases outside the gene matches: 7. The CDR3 region is CASNWGLAGLQETQYF. DNA for the CDR3: TGTGCCAGCAACTGGGGACTAGCGGGACTTCAAGAGACCCAGTACTTC.

The chain combines TRBV7-2 with TRBJ2-3; the D gene is possibly TRBD2 (6 bases). Looked up from germline, CDR1 is SGHTA and CDR2 is FQGNSA. Trimming removed 4 bases from V and 3 bases from J, with 14 bases in between. This CDR3 is built from 15 residues. The DNA of the CDR3 is TGTGCCAGCAGCTCCTACATGGGGGGTACAGATACGCAGTATTTT. It translates to CASSSYMGGTDTQYF.

The chain recombines TRBV2 with TRBJ2-7; perhaps TRBD2 as D (5 bases). Trimming removed 3 bases at V and 6 bases at J, with 12 bases between. The CDR3 has 13 amino acids. Germline CDR1 reads SNHLY; CDR2 reads FYNNEI. CDR3 protein: CASSEGSGVEQYF. Written as DNA, the CDR3 is TGTGCCAGCAGTGAGGGATCCGGGGTCGAGCAGTACTTC.

The rearrangement uses TRBV24-1 and TRBJ2-1, with unresolved D. V lost 3 bases to trimming and J lost 7 bases, with 6 bases between them. Germline V CDR1 and CDR2: KGHDR, SFDVKD. The CDR3 has 12 amino acids. In DNA, the CDR3 is TGTGCCACCAGTGATCCCGGGAATGAGCAGTTCTTC. This encodes CATSDPGNEQFF.

This clone turned up a few times. This chain joins TRBV6-6 and TRBJ1-3, with D unclear. CDR1 and CDR2 (germline): MNHNY, SVGAGI (reference sequence). Trimming left V 6 bases short and J 5 bases short, with 17 bases between. The CDR3 runs 15 residues. The CDR3 spells CASSLHGVKRNTIYF. CDR3 bases: TGTGCCAGCAGCCTACACGGGGTTAAGAGAAACACCATATATTTT.

This rearrangement joins TRBV5-4 to TRBJ2-2, with D maybe TRBD2 (5 bases). The CDR3 covers 15 residues. Trimming pared 4 bases from V and 4 bases from J, leaving 14 bases between. Germline CDR1 reads SGHNT; CDR2 reads YYREEE (reference sequence). For the CDR3, the DNA is TGTGCCAGCAGCCTGAGTTTAGCGCGCACCGGGGAGCTGTTTTTT. It is translated as CASSLSLARTGELFF.